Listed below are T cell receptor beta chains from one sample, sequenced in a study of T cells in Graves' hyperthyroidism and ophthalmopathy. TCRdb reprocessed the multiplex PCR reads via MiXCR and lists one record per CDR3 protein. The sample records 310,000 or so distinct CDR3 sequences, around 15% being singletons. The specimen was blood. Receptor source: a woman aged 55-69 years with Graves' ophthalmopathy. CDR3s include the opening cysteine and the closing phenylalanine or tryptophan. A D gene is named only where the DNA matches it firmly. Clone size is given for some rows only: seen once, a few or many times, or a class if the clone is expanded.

TGTGCCAGCAGTGAAGCTCCGACTTATGGGGAGCAGTACTTC,CASSEAPTYGEQYF,TRBV2,TRBJ2-7,NA,many
TGTGCCAGCAGCTTCTACAAGTACGAGCAGTACTTC,CASSFYKYEQYF,TRBV13,TRBJ2-7,NA,many
TGTGCCAGCAGGAACACAGGGCAGTTGAACACTGAAGCTTTCTTT,CASRNTGQLNTEAFF,TRBV6-1,TRBJ1-1,NA,many
TGCAGTGCTAGAGATTCTGGGGTTCAGCCCCAGCATTTT,CSARDSGVQPQHF,TRBV20-1,TRBJ1-5,NA,many
TGCAGCGTTGAAAGGACAGGGGGCAGTGGCTACACCTTC,CSVERTGGSGYTF,TRBV29-1,TRBJ1-2,TRBD1,NA
TGTGCCAGCAGTTTAGGGGGAGGGGCTGAAGCTTTCTTT,CASSLGGGAEAFF,TRBV12-3/TRBV12-4,TRBJ1-1,NA,many
TGTGCCAGCACCCTGACTAGCGGGAGGGCCGGTGAGCAGTACTTC,CASTLTSGRAGEQYF,TRBV6-1,TRBJ2-7,TRBD2,NA
TGCGCCAGCAGCCAAGGATACCTGACCGGGGAGCTGTTTTTT,CASSQGYLTGELFF,TRBV4-1,TRBJ2-2,NA,NA
TGTGCCAGCAGCTTAGGACTAGCGGGAGATGAGCAGTTCTTC,CASSLGLAGDEQFF,TRBV7-2,TRBJ2-1,TRBD2,many
TGTGCCAGCAGCTTCGCTGTGATCTACAATGAGCAGTTCTTC,CASSFAVIYNEQFF,TRBV11-2,TRBJ2-1,NA,many
TGCGCCAGCAGCCGGGCCGGGCTCGGGGAGCTGTTTTTT,CASSRAGLGELFF,TRBV4-3,TRBJ2-2,NA,NA
TGTGCCAGCAGTTACTCGAATAGGGTCGAAAAACTGTTTTTT,CASSYSNRVEKLFF,TRBV6-5,TRBJ1-4,NA,NA
TGTGCCAGCAGCTTAGGAGGCGGGGGGCTATCCTACGAGCAGTACTTC,CASSLGGGGLSYEQYF,TRBV7-9,TRBJ2-7,TRBD2,many
TGTGCCAGCATACTCCCAAGCTCTGGGGCCAACGTCCTGACTTTC,CASILPSSGANVLTF,TRBV6-1,TRBJ2-6,NA,few
TGCGCCAGCAGCCGCTCTGGACAGCCGAACACTGAAGCTTTCTTT,CASSRSGQPNTEAFF,TRBV5-1,TRBJ1-1,NA,many
TGTGCCTCCGGTAAGGAGCAGGCGAACACCGGGGAGCTGTTTTTT,CASGKEQANTGELFF,TRBV10-3,TRBJ2-2,NA,NA
TGTGCCAGTGGCGCGGGCGGGGGGGCCGTTGAGCAGTTCTTC,CASGAGGGAVEQFF,TRBV19,TRBJ2-1,TRBD2,few
TGTGCCGCAGGGAAAATGAACACTGAAGCTTTCTTT,CAAGKMNTEAFF,TRBV7-9,TRBJ1-1,NA,few
TGTGCCAGTAGTAGCAGGGATACAGATACGCAGTATTTT,CASSSRDTDTQYF,TRBV19,TRBJ2-3,NA,few